The 5 T cell receptor beta chains below all came from one sample that was sequenced in a study of breast tumors, draining lymph nodes, adjacent tissues. In TCRdb, the multiplex PCR reads were re-called with MiXCR into one record per CDR3 protein. The sample gives fewer than 150,000 distinct CDR3 sequences, less than 25% of which show up once; around 2.2% is in the top ten. Axillary draining lymph nodes of breast cancer patients supplied the node samples. Sequenced input: axillary lymph node tissue. These receptors were taken from a female donor with breast cancer. Some clones in this sample may be carry-over from other donors' samples.

Ten or more counts support this clonotype. The genes are TRBV11-1 and TRBJ2-1; D call uncertain. The length of the CDR3 is 15 residues. V was shortened by 3 bases and J by 4 bases, with 13 bases between the two germline ends. Germline CDR1 SGHAT, CDR2 FQDESV (reference sequence). DNA for the CDR3: TGTGCCAGCAGCTTCGGGCCCAATCATTACAATGAGCAGTTCTTC. Residues: CASSFGPNHYNEQFF.

In its sample, this clonotype was seen many times. V and J are TRBV6-6 and TRBJ2-1, with 11 bases that match TRBD2. The CDR3 has 14 amino acids. Germline assignment: CDR1 MNHNY and CDR2 SVGAGI (reference sequence). V was pared by 8 bases and J by 8 bases, with 8 bases of the junction left unmatched. The CDR3 spells CASDVTSGMYEQFF. The CDR3, as DNA: TGTGCCAGCGACGTGACTAGCGGGATGTATGAGCAGTTCTTC.

The chain carries TRBV2 and TRBJ2-1, with D hard to call. Germline loops: CDR1 SNHLY, CDR2 FYNNEI. The CDR3 runs to 16 residues. Trimming took 0 bases from V and 10 from J, leaving 19 bases between them. The chain's CDR3 is CASSEALNLGVHEQFF. The CDR3 nucleotides are TGTGCCAGCAGTGAAGCGCTTAATCTAGGCGTCCACGAGCAGTTCTTC.

Ten or more counts support this clonotype. The CDR3 sequence is CASSPQSSRAVEQFF. Written as DNA, the CDR3 is TGTGCCAGCAGCCCCCAAAGCTCTAGAGCGGTAGAGCAGTTCTTC. The chain links TRBV7-3 to TRBJ2-1; possible D gene TRBD2, 5 bases. This CDR3 is 15 amino acids long. Deletions cut 5 bases from V and 10 bases from J, with 21 bases between. CDR1 is SGHTA, CDR2 FQGTGA, per germline.

This clonotype occurred a few times. This chain joins TRBV5-4 and TRBJ2-7; 10 bases are a match to TRBD2. The CDR3 is made up of 16 amino acids. Germline lookup yields CDR1 SGHNT and CDR2 YYREEE (reference sequence). Losses at the gene ends were 0 bases for V and 3 bases for J; bases not matched to a gene: 6. In nucleotides, the CDR3 is TGTGCCAGCAGCTTGGAGGCGGCTAGCGGGAGCTACGAGCAGTACTTC. It encodes CASSLEAASGSYEQYF.